The present entry profiles one T cell receptor beta chain with its context. Its specificity is unknown. Only CD45RO-negative cells positively selected for CCR7 counted as naive CD8 cells, so terminally differentiated effector memory CD45RA+ cells were excluded. Between the trimmed V and J ends, which lost 6 bases and 9 bases, there was a span of 18 bases. Germline CDR1 and CDR2: ENHRY and SYGVKD. There are 14 residues in the CDR3. This sample was taken from a study of shared clonotypes between healthy human individuals. Overall study results and limits: Shared clonotypes across all four donors exceeded non-shared ones in generation probability.

Only in-frame clones appear in the TCRdb table, and some are missing; sequencing was by immunoSEQ multiplex PCR. The sample comprises about 1.9 million clones, roughly 93% of which are singletons, and approximately 1.6% rests with the top ten. V is TRBV10-3 and J is TRBJ1-5; D is possibly TRBD1 (6 bases). This clonotype was obtained from a man between 18 and 29 years old in good health. Some clones in this sample may be carry-over from other donors' samples. The sample was naive CD8+ T cells from PBMCs. CDR3 DNA sequence: TGTGCCATCAGCTTGGGGGCCTTAGGGGGGCCCCAGCATTTT. Translating it yields CAISLGALGGPQHF.